Shown below are 18 T cell receptor beta chains from a single sample sequenced in a study of T cell responses to AZD1222 COVID-19 vaccine. This table comes from immunoSEQ multiplex PCR, and its TCRdb copy is limited to in-frame clones, with some not included. The sample has about 89,000 clones, around nine tenths seen once. The source was peripheral blood, collected on day 0 of MenACWY control vaccination. The origin of the receptors is an adult in good health.

This chain connects TRBV21-1 to TRBJ2-2; the table's D gene call, TRBD1, was not cross checked with the DNA. TRBV21-1 constitutes a pseudogene. The CDR3 is 8 residues long. The CDR3 coding sequence is TGTGCCAAAGACAGCTTAGGTTTC. As protein: CAKDSLGF.

The V call is TRBV28, the J call TRBJ2-5; tentatively, D is TRBD2 (7 bases). V shed 7 bases and J shed 0 bases, with 15 bases lying between them. CDR1 and CDR2 from the germline V gene are MDHEN and SYDVKM. CDR3 length equals 15 residues. Here the CDR3 reads CASTRGGSNQETQYF. CDR3 nucleotides: TGTGCCAGCACAAGGGGGGGCAGTAACCAAGAGACCCAGTACTTC.

This chain joins TRBV19 and TRBJ1-5; no firm D call. The CDR3 is 15 residues long. Germline V gene sequence: CDR1 LNHDA, CDR2 SQIVND (reference sequence). Trimming took 6 bases from V and 1 from J, leaving 13 bases between them. The CDR3 DNA is TGTGCCAGTAGGACTGTTCAGGCGAGCAATCAGCCCCAGCATTTT. Its translation is CASRTVQASNQPQHF.

The chain has TRBV14 and TRBJ1-5; D not certain. V lost 4 bases, J lost 5 bases, and 9 bases lay in between. The length of the CDR3 is 13 residues. Per germline, CDR1 SGHDN and CDR2 FVKESK. This CDR3 reads CASSRGRDQPQHF. The DNA of the CDR3 is TGTGCCAGCAGCCGCGGGAGGGATCAGCCCCAGCATTTT.

The chain couples TRBV18 to TRBJ1-2; 9 nucleotides match TRBD1. This CDR3 region has 17 residues. Trimming cost V 3 bases and J 6 bases; bases outside gene matches: 14. Per germline, CDR1 KGHSH and CDR2 LQKENI. The CDR3 coding sequence is TGTGCCAGCTCACCGGTAAATAACCCGGGACAGGGTAATGGCTACACCTTC. Amino acid sequence: CASSPVNNPGQGNGYTF.

CDR3 sequence: CASSQDPGSGNTIYF. The CDR3 DNA sequence: TGTGCCAGCAGCCAAGATCCGGGCTCTGGAAACACCATATATTTT. The chain links TRBV3-1 (or the pseudogene TRBV3-2) to TRBJ1-3; D gene unclear. Trimming cost V 0 bases and J 0 bases, with 6 bases left between them. The germline V gene has CDR1 LGHDT and CDR2 YNNKEL (reference sequence). The CDR3 runs to 15 residues.

The rearrangement uses TRBV11-3 and TRBJ1-4; D is ambiguous. The CDR3 is 14 residues long. With 0 bases removed from V and 8 bases from J, the gap between germline ends came to 10 bases. Germline CDR1 SGHNT, CDR2 YENEEA. The CDR3 protein is CASSLDYRWEKLFF. DNA for the CDR3: TGTGCCAGCAGCTTAGATTATCGGTGGGAAAAACTGTTTTTT.

The chain's CDR3 is CASSLDGNTEAFF. The DNA for the CDR3 is TGTGCCAGCAGTTTGGACGGGAACACTGAAGCTTTCTTT. The V gene is TRBV28, the J gene TRBJ1-1; D remains unclear. The V end was cut by 3 bases, the J end by 1 base, with 6 bases between. The CDR3 is 13 amino acids. Germline CDR1 MDHEN, CDR2 SYDVKM. The full variable domain, completed using reference TRBV28 and TRBJ1-1, is DVKVTQSSRYLVKRTGEKVFLECVQDMDHENMFWYRQDPGLGLRLIYFSYDVKMKEKGDIPEGYSVSREKKERFSLILESASTNQTSMYLCASSLDGNTEAFFGQGTRLTVV.

The genes are TRBV29-1 and TRBJ1-6; 7 bases are shared with TRBD1. The V gene end was trimmed by 6 bases and the J gene end by 7 bases; junction bases not matched to a gene: 6. The CDR3 consists of 13 residues. CDR1 SQVTM and CDR2 ANQGSEA come from the germline V gene. The CDR3 DNA is TGCAGCGTCAGGGGGAACCCAAATTCACCCCTCCACTTT. Translation: CSVRGNPNSPLHF.

The gene calls are TRBV28 and TRBJ1-1, with TRBD1 identical over 7 bases. The CDR3 covers 13 residues. After removal of 7 bases from V and 11 bases from J, the junction contained 13 bases not matched to a gene. Germline V gene data show CDR1 as MDHEN and CDR2 as SYDVKM. In DNA, the CDR3 is TGTGCCAGCAAGACTGACAGGGACGGCCGGGCTTTCTTT. Translated, it gives CASKTDRDGRAFF.

This chain joins TRBV9 and TRBJ1-1, with 11 bases that match TRBD1. CDR1 and CDR2 (germline): SGDLS, YYNGEE. The length of the CDR3 is 18 residues. With 4 bases clipped from V and 4 bases from J, the junction kept 15 bases outside the gene matches. As DNA, the CDR3 is TGTGCCAGCAGCCAAGAAGGCGGCTCCGGGACAGGGGGCACTGAAGCTTTCTTT. It is translated as CASSQEGGSGTGGTEAFF.

This chain links TRBV28 with TRBJ1-5; a weak D match, TRBD1 (5 bases). Trimming shortened V by 5 bases and J by 7 bases, and 15 bases separated the two germline ends. CDR1 and CDR2 from the germline V gene are MDHEN and SYDVKM. The CDR3 is 14 residues long. CDR3 DNA sequence: TGTGCCAGCAGTGTCTTAAATGGGGACCAGCCCCAGCATTTT. It is translated as CASSVLNGDQPQHF.

The chain recombines TRBV29-1 with TRBJ2-3, with 10 bases that match TRBD2. Germline CDR1 reads SQVTM; CDR2 reads ANQGSEA. The trim removed 6 bases at V and 9 bases at J, leaving 12 bases unmatched. The CDR3 is 14 residues long. The CDR3 region has the DNA TGCAGCGTCCAAAGGATAAGGACTAGCGGCACGCAGTATTTT. Encoded protein: CSVQRIRTSGTQYF.

This sequence joins TRBV5-1 and TRBJ2-3; D possibly corresponds to TRBD1 (5 bases). Germline CDR1 is SGHRS and CDR2 is YFSETQ. The V end lost 3 bases, the J end lost 2 bases, and 7 bases lay between the germline ends. There are 13 residues in the CDR3. CDR3: CASSSTDTDTQYF. CDR3 nucleotide sequence: TGCGCCAGCAGCTCGACAGACACAGATACGCAGTATTTT.

This chain connects TRBV12-5 to TRBJ2-7; TRBD2 agrees at 7 bases. This CDR3 has 16 residues. Germline CDR1 reads LGHNT; CDR2 reads FRNRAP. J gave up 2 bases and V 8 bases, and 15 bases lay outside the gene matches. In DNA form, the CDR3 reads TGTGCTAGTTCCTGGGGGGGGGTCGGACGGACCTACGAGCAGTACTTC. Its protein is CASSWGGVGRTYEQYF.

V gene TRBV27 combines with J gene TRBJ1-4; D is unclear. CDR1 and CDR2 from the germline V gene are MNHEY and SMNVEV (reference sequence). Trimming cost V 6 bases and J 0 bases, with 8 bases left between them. The length of the CDR3 is 14 residues. The CDR3 region is CASSHTATNEKLFF. In nucleotides, the CDR3 is TGTGCCAGCAGCCACACAGCAACTAATGAAAAACTGTTTTTT.

V is TRBV28 and J is TRBJ1-2; TRBD1 is a possible D gene (6 bases). CDR1 is MDHEN, CDR2 SYDVKM, per germline. The V end was cut by 8 bases, the J end by 0 bases, with 19 bases between. This CDR3 has 16 amino acids. CDR3 region: CASGEAGTTTNYGYTF. For the CDR3, the DNA is TGTGCCAGCGGGGAGGCCGGGACAACTACTAACTATGGCTACACCTTC.

This chain connects TRBV5-1 to TRBJ1-1; no clear D gene. The V gene lost 3 bases and the J gene lost 10 bases, with 19 bases spanning the gap. CDR3 length equals 14 residues. CDR1 is SGHRS and CDR2 is YFSETQ in the germline V gene. This CDR3 reads CASSSLQSLPRAFF. The DNA of the CDR3 is TGCGCCAGCAGCTCCCTACAGAGCCTTCCGAGAGCTTTCTTT.